This record concerns one T cell receptor (beta chain) sequence. These data originate in a study of blood T cell repertoires in COVID-19. Data came from immunoSEQ multiplex PCR; TCRdb stores just in-frame clones and leaves some out. The sample lists 110,000 or so clones, less than 80% seen once, with 2% to 3% in the top ten. V gave up 7 bases and J gave up 1 base, with 15 bases separating them. CDR3 length: 15 amino acids. Per the germline V gene, CDR1 is KGHDR and CDR2 is SFDVKD. The chain employs TRBV24-1 and TRBJ2-5, with D perhaps matching TRBD1 (6 bases). The sequence was obtained from a middle-aged man with acute or convalescent COVID-19. Sequences were obtained from peripheral blood. CDR3 bases: TGTGCCACCAGCGCCGCCGACAGGTTCCAAGAGACCCAGTACTTC. Protein: CATSAADRFQETQYF.